This record covers a single TCR beta chain. Its specificity is not known. The data originate from a study of T cell responses to AZD1222 COVID-19 vaccine. Findings and caveats of the study: Regions left unmutated in variants are reportedly the target of nearly half of spike-specific TCRs. In a largely white British group with more females than males, clonal diversity was possibly underestimated.

The assay was immunoSEQ multiplex PCR, and TCRdb's table has in-frame clones only and misses some. Of about 83,000 clones in the sample, 86% were seen once. Germline V lookup: CDR1 SQVTM, CDR2 ANQGSEA. This CDR3 comprises 15 residues. V shed 6 bases and J 2 bases; nucleotides not matched to a gene: 8. The source was peripheral blood, collected on day 0 of AZD1222 vaccination. The sequence was obtained from an adult in good health. This sequence joins TRBV29-1 and TRBJ2-2, with TRBD1 identical over 8 bases. The CDR3 is CSVRATGVNTGELFF. The CDR3 DNA sequence: TGCAGCGTCCGGGCGACAGGGGTAAACACCGGGGAGCTGTTTTTT.